The following is a TCR beta chain sequence with its context. Some clones are missing from TCRdb's copy, which holds only in-frame ones; the method was immunoSEQ multiplex PCR. Among about 50,000 clones listed, over 75% were seen once. These data originate in a study of OX40 agonist ivuxolimab in advanced cancers. The CDR3 contains 16 residues. Trimming shortened V by 0 bases and J by 0 bases, and 9 bases separated the two germline ends. Germline CDR1 and CDR2: LNHDA and SQIVND (reference sequence). The chain carries TRBV19 and TRBJ2-1; D unclear. Sequencing used CD4+ or CD8+ T cells sorted from blood, obtained in a trial of the OX40 agonist ivuxolimab. The source is an adult with an advanced solid tumor such as melanoma, head and neck, liver or kidney cancer. The CDR3, as DNA: TGTGCCAGTAGTATAGATCACTCCAGCTCCTACAATGAGCAGTTCTTC. Its translation is CASSIDHSSSYNEQFF.